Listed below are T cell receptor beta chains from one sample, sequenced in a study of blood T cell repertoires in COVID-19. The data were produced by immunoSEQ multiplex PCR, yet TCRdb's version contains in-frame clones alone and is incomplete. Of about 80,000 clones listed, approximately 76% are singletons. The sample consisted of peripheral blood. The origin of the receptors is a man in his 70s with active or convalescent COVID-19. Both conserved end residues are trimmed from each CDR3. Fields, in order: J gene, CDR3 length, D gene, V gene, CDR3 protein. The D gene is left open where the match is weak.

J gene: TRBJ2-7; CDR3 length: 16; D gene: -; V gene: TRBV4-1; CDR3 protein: ASSHKGTEGGNSYEQY
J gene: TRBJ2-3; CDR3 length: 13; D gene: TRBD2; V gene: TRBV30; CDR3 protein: AWRRAGANTDTQY
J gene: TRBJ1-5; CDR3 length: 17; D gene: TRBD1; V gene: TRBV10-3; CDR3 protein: AISGGSGGTGGTNQPQH
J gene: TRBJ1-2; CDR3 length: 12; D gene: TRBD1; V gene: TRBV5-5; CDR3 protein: ASSFEDREGSYT
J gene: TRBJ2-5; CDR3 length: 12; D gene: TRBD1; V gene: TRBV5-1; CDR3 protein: ASSFSGQQETQY
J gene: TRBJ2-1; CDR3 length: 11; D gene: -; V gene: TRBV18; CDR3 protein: ASSLDTTREQF
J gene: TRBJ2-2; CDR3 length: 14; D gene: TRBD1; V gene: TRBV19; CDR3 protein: ASRLSGTGGTGELF
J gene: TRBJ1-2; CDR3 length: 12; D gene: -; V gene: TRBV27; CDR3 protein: ASSLYQGNYGYT
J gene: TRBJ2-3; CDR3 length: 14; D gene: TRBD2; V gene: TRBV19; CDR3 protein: ASSTQRGGVTDTQY
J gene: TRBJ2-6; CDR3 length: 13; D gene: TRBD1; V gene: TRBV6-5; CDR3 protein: ASSRQGTGANVLT
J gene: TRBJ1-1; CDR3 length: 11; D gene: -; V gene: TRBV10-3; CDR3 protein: AIKRTENTEAF
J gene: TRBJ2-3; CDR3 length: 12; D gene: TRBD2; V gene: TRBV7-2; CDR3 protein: ASSSGLAKDTQY
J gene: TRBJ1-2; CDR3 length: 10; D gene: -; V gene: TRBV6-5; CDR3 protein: ASSWGGSGYT
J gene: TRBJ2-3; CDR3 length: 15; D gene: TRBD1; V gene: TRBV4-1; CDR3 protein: ASSQEWTGTSTDTQY
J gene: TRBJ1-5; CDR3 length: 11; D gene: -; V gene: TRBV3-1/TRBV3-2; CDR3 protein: ASSQQGDQPQH
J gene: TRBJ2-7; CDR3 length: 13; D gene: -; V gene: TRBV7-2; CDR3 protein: ASSQQGRSSYEQY
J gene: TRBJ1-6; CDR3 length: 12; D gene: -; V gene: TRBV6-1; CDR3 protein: ASSELTRGSPLH
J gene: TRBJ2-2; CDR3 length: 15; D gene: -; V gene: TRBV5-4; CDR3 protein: ASSLRTTRGAGGELF
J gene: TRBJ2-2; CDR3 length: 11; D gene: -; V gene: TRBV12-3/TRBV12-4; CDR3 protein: ASKGFSTGELF
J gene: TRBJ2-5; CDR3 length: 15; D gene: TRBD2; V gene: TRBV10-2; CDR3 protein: ASSNWTSGGLQETQY
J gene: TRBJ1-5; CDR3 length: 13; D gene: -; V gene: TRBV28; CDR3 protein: ASSLGQASNQPQH
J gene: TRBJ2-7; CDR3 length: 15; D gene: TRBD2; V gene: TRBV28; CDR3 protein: ASSEAGARILSYEQY
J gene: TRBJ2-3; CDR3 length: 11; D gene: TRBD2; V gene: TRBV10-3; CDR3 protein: AMRLAGSDTQY
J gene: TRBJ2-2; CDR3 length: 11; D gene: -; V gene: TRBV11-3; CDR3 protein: ASSLDTSGELF
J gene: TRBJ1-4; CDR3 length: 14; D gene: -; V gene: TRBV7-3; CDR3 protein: ASSLNAAGPNEKLF
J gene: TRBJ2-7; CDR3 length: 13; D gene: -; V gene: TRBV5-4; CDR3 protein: ASRPTGPLSYEQY
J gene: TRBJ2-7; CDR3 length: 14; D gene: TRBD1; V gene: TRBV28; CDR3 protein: ASSHFGQEESYEQY
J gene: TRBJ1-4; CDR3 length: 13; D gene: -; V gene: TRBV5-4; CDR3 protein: ASRRGTATNEKLF
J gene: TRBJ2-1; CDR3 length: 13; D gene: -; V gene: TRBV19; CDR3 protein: ASTTRTEGSNEQF
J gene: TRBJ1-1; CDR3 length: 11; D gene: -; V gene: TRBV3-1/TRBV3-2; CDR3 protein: ASSQDFDTEAF
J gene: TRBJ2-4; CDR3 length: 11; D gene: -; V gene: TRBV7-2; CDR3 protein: ATSGGAKNIQY
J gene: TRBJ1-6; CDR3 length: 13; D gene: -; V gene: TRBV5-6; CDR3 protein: ASNNLRRPDSPLH
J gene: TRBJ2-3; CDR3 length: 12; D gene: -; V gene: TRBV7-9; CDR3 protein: ASSSGQNTDTQY
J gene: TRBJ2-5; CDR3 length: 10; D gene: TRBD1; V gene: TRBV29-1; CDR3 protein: SVYRGGETQY
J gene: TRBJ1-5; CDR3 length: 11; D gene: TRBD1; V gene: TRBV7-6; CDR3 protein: ASSGDRDQPQH
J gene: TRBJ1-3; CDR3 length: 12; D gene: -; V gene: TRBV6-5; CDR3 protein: ASMSGVSGNTIY
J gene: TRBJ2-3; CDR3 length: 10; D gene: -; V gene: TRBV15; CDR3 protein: ATSDNTDTQY
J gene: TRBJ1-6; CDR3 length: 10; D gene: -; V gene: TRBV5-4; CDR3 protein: ASSRPGAPLH
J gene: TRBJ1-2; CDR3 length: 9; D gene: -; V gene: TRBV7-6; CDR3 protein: ASSLGQNYT
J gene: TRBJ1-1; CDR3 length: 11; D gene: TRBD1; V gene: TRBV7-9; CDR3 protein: ASSPSGGLWAF
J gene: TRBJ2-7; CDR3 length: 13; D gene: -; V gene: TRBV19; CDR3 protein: ASSMGGAGAYEQY
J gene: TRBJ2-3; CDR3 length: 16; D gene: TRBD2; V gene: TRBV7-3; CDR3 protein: ASSSVPGLAGGQDTQY
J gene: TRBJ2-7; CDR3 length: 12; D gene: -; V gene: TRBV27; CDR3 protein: ASSPTAGGYEQY
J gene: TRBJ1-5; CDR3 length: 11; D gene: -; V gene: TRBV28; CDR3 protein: ASRWGGNQPQH
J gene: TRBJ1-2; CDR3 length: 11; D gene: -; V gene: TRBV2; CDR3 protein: ASKDRGDYGYT
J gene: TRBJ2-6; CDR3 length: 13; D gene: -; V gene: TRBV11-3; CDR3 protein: ASSQRGTGANVLT
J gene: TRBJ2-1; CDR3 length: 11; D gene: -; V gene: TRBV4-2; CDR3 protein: ASSQFSVDEQF
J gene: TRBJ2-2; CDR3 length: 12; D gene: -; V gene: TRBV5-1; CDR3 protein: ASSLSGIDGELF
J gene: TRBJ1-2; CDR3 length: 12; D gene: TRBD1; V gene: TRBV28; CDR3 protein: ASTPGQGEGGYT